One sample yielded the 22 T cell receptor beta chains listed below, sequenced in a study of blood T cell repertoires in COVID-19. TCRdb's table, derived via immunoSEQ multiplex PCR, lists solely in-frame clones and lacks some. Of 45,000 to 55,000 clones listed, roughly 87% were seen once; the top ten hold 7.4%. Specimen: peripheral blood. All receptors derive from a man aged 55 to 70 with active COVID-19.

The genes are TRBV7-2 and TRBJ1-2; no clear D. From germline, CDR1 is SGHTA and CDR2 FQGNSA. V was pared by 1 base and J by 1 base, with 4 bases between. The CDR3 is 13 amino acids. CDR3 loop: CASSLGVNYGYTF. CDR3 DNA: TGTGCCAGCAGCTTAGGAGTTAACTATGGCTACACCTTC.

The gene calls are TRBV15 and TRBJ2-7; 7 nucleotides line up with TRBD1. Unmatched junction bases numbered 13, after V lost 1 base and J lost 1 base. Germline CDR1 reads LNHNV; CDR2 reads YYDKDF (reference sequence). The CDR3 covers 18 residues. This CDR3 reads CATSRATGIEGSSYEQYF. CDR3 sequence (DNA): TGTGCCACCAGCAGAGCGACAGGGATTGAAGGAAGTTCCTACGAGCAGTACTTC.

The CDR3 sequence: CASSTGYSYNEQFF. DNA of the CDR3: TGTGCCAGTTCGACAGGGTATTCCTACAATGAGCAGTTCTTC. J is TRBJ2-1 and V is TRBV19, with 7 bases fitting TRBD1. Trimming at V came to 8 bases and at J to 1 base, leaving 5 bases not matched to a gene. This CDR3 comprises 14 residues. Per germline, CDR1 LNHDA and CDR2 SQIVND (reference sequence). The entire variable domain, with the rest obtained from reference TRBV19 and TRBJ2-1, is as follows: DGGITQSPKYLFRKEGQNVTLSCEQNLNHDAMYWYRQDPGQGLRLIYYSQIVNDFQKGDIAEGYSVSREKKESFPLTVTSAQKNPTAFYLCASSTGYSYNEQFFGPGTRLTVL.

This chain connects TRBV5-1 to TRBJ2-3; 7 nucleotides agree with TRBD2. The germline gives CDR1 SGHRS, CDR2 YFSETQ. CDR3 length: 15 residues. J lost 2 bases, V lost 0 bases, and 3 bases had no gene match. The CDR3: CASSLGSGVTDTQYF. The CDR3 coding sequence is TGCGCCAGCAGCTTGGGAAGCGGGGTCACAGATACGCAGTATTTT.

The rearrangement links TRBV5-1 to TRBJ1-6; perhaps TRBD1 as D (5 bases). CDR3 length: 14 amino acids. V was pared by 0 bases and J by 4 bases, with 5 bases between. CDR1 is SGHRS, CDR2 YFSETQ, per germline. CDR3 nucleotides: TGCGCCAGCAGCTTGGGACAGTATAATTCACCCCTCCACTTT. Its protein product is CASSLGQYNSPLHF.

This clone was detected once. The chain has TRBV6-6 and TRBJ2-3, with a weak D call TRBD1 (6 bases). Trimming removed 5 bases from V and 4 bases from J, with 13 bases in between. The CDR3 runs 14 residues. Germline CDR1 reads MNHNY; CDR2 reads SVGAGI (reference sequence). The CDR3 here is CASSLAQGPDTQYF. The CDR3 DNA reads TGTGCCAGCAGTCTCGCACAGGGTCCAGATACGCAGTATTTT.

The rearrangement links TRBV6-5 to TRBJ2-1; possibly TRBD1 for D (6 bases). Germline loops: CDR1 MNHEY, CDR2 SVGAGI. The CDR3 is 15 amino acids. Deletions cut 5 bases from V and 6 bases from J, with 17 bases between. CDR3 region: CASSPTGYPPNEQFF. CDR3 DNA: TGTGCCAGCAGTCCCACAGGGTACCCTCCCAATGAGCAGTTCTTC.

The chain employs TRBV5-5 and TRBJ2-7, with 11 bases aligning to TRBD2. V was pared by 0 bases and J by 2 bases, with 10 bases of the junction left unmatched. Germline CDR1 and CDR2: SGHKS and YYEKEE (reference sequence). This CDR3 spans 18 amino acids. The CDR3 bases are TGTGCCAGCAGCTTGGCTGGGGATAGCGGGGGGGCCGCCTACGAGCAGTACTTC. This gives the protein CASSLAGDSGGAAYEQYF.

This chain uses TRBV19 with TRBJ2-3; 8 nucleotides line up with TRBD2. Germline CDR1 reads LNHDA; CDR2 reads SQIVND (reference sequence). The CDR3 consists of 16 residues. J gave up 5 bases and V 6 bases, and 13 bases lay outside the gene matches. CDR3 sequence reads: CASSPLEAGAIDTQYF. For the CDR3, the DNA is TGTGCCAGTAGCCCCCTAGAAGCGGGAGCTATAGATACGCAGTATTTT.

The CDR3 coding sequence is TGCGCCAGCAACGCGGGGGGGCTCACAGATACGCAGTATTTT. Translating it yields CASNAGGLTDTQYF. This chain joins TRBV4-1 and TRBJ2-3; 9 bases fit TRBD2. This CDR3 is 14 amino acids long. Germline lookup yields CDR1 MGHRA and CDR2 YSYEKL. The J segment lost 2 bases and the V segment lost 7 bases, leaving 4 bases of the junction unmatched.

The chain combines TRBV6-5 with TRBJ2-7, with 8 positions matching TRBD2. J gave up 7 bases and V 4 bases, and 9 bases lay outside the gene matches. Germline V gene data show CDR1 as MNHEY and CDR2 as SVGAGI. This CDR3 is built from 14 residues. CDR3 bases: TGTGCCAGCAGTTGGGGTAGCGGGGTGGGGGAGCAGTACTTC. This codes for CASSWGSGVGEQYF.

The chain uses TRBV9 and TRBJ2-4; 10 bases are a match to TRBD2. The trim removed 3 bases at V and 5 bases at J, leaving 2 bases unmatched. Germline V gene data show CDR1 as SGDLS and CDR2 as YYNGEE. The CDR3 is 14 residues long. The CDR3, as DNA: TGTGCCAGCAGCGCCCTAGCGGGAGAAAACATTCAGTACTTC. It encodes CASSALAGENIQYF.

This clone was recorded once. V gene TRBV30 combines with J gene TRBJ2-7; TRBD2 aligns across 10 bases. With 5 bases clipped from V and 4 bases from J, the junction kept 8 bases outside the gene matches. CDR1 and CDR2 from the germline V gene are GTSNPN and SVGIG (reference sequence). There are 14 residues in the CDR3. The CDR3 spells CAWENSGRTYEQYF. DNA of the CDR3: TGTGCCTGGGAGAATAGCGGGAGGACTTACGAGCAGTACTTC.

This chain connects TRBV7-2 to TRBJ1-6; 8 nucleotides line up with TRBD1. This CDR3 has 14 residues. The germline V gene has CDR1 SGHTA and CDR2 FQGNSA. With 1 base clipped from V and 10 bases from J, the junction kept 3 bases outside the gene matches. CDR3 in DNA: TGTGCCAGCAGCTTAGGGACAGGGTACTCACCCCTCCACTTT. Translated, it gives CASSLGTGYSPLHF.

By proportion, this clone is medium-sized. This rearrangement joins TRBV4-3 to TRBJ1-3; D remains unclear. V lost 0 bases and J lost 4, with 16 bases in between. The CDR3 spans 17 residues. Germline CDR1 is LGHNA and CDR2 is YSLEER. CDR3 sequence: CASSQDLSVEPGNTIYF. For the CDR3, the DNA is TGCGCCAGCAGCCAAGATCTATCGGTTGAACCCGGAAACACCATATATTTT.

The rearrangement joins TRBV2 to TRBJ2-1, with TRBD2 identical over 10 bases. The CDR3 is 14 residues long. Germline CDR1 is SNHLY and CDR2 is FYNNEI. V lost 9 bases to trimming and J lost 0 bases; unmatched junction nucleotides: 2. The CDR3: CAREREGSYNEQFF. Written as DNA, the CDR3 is TGTGCCAGGGAGCGGGAGGGCTCCTACAATGAGCAGTTCTTC.

This chain joins TRBV3-1 (or the pseudogene TRBV3-2) and TRBJ2-3, with D perhaps TRBD2 (5 bases). Germline assignment: CDR1 LGHDT and CDR2 YNNKEL (reference sequence). Trimming removed 2 bases from V and 4 bases from J, with 10 bases in between. The CDR3 runs to 14 residues. CDR3 nucleotide sequence: TGTGCCAGCAGCCAAAGAGGGAGAGCAGATACGCAGTATTTT. Translating gives CASSQRGRADTQYF.

The genes are TRBV19 and TRBJ2-7, with 9 nucleotides matching TRBD2. This CDR3 spans 15 amino acids. Germline-derived CDR1 and CDR2 are LNHDA and SQIVND (reference sequence). Trimming took 5 bases from V and 1 from J; bases not matched to a gene: 6. For the CDR3, the DNA is TGTGCCAGTAGTGTATCTAGCGGGACTTCCTACGAGCAGTACTTC. Translated, it gives CASSVSSGTSYEQYF.

V and J are TRBV30 and TRBJ1-2; tentatively, D is TRBD1 (5 bases). Trimming cost V 2 bases and J 2 bases, with 9 bases left between them. The germline gives CDR1 GTSNPN, CDR2 SVGIG (reference sequence). The CDR3 runs 13 residues. The CDR3 nucleotides are TGTGCCTGGAGTCCACAGGCAAACTATGGCTACACCTTC. It codes for CAWSPQANYGYTF. The full variable domain, in which reference TRBV30 and TRBJ1-2 provide the parts outside the CDR3, is SQTIHQWPATLVQPVGSPLSLECTVEGTSNPNLYWYRQAAGRGLQLLFYSVGIGQISSEVPQNLSASRPQDRQFILSSKKLLLSDSGFYLCAWSPQANYGYTFGSGTRLTVV.

The chain recombines TRBV27 with TRBJ2-7, with TRBD1 identical over 10 bases. V lost 4 bases, J lost 3 bases, and 9 bases stayed unmatched. Germline lookup yields CDR1 MNHEY and CDR2 SMNVEV (reference sequence). This CDR3 has 16 amino acids. CDR3 protein: CASSSLPGQGSYEQYF. For the CDR3, the DNA is TGTGCCAGCAGTTCGTTGCCGGGACAGGGGAGCTACGAGCAGTACTTC.

The chain recombines TRBV24-1 with TRBJ2-5, with D tentatively TRBD2 (6 bases). Germline CDR1 reads KGHDR; CDR2 reads SFDVKD. The CDR3 totals 14 residues. V gave up 4 bases and J gave up 5 bases, with 13 bases separating them. CDR3 in DNA: TGTGCCACCAGTGAGGGGAGGCGCCGGGAGACCCAGTACTTC. Its translation is CATSEGRRRETQYF.

The rearrangement links TRBV7-9 to TRBJ1-2; perhaps TRBD1 as D (6 bases). CDR1 is SEHNR, CDR2 FQNEAQ, per germline (reference sequence). The CDR3 contains 19 residues. Trimming cost V 5 bases and J 0 bases, with 25 bases left between them. This CDR3 reads CASSPGKGGANTPNYGYTF. In DNA, the CDR3 is TGTGCCAGCAGCCCCGGAAAAGGGGGAGCAAACACTCCTAACTATGGCTACACCTTC.